The present T cell receptor beta chain was sequenced within a study of T-cell reconstitution after alpha-beta-depleted transplantation in children. The TCRbeta library was prepared with unique molecular identifiers. TCRdb reprocessed the PCR reads via MiXCR and lists one record per CDR3 protein. The repertoire consists of about 900,000 distinct CDR3 sequences, with roughly 29% occurring once and the leading ten covering over 25%. Trimming removed 0 bases at V and 2 bases at J, with 6 bases between. Germline lookup yields CDR1 MNHEY and CDR2 SVGAGI. The CDR3 spans 14 residues. This clonotype showed up just a few times. The antigen remains undetermined. Study-wide findings and caveats: Hyperexpanded clones declined; after one year, newly produced T cells mostly supplied diversity. Surviving recipient T cells and thymic progenitors accounted for the high day-60 TCRbeta diversity observed in some patients. Alpha-beta T cells about two months after transplant reportedly derived from several hundred expanded graft clones.

The sequenced sample was PBMCs, mostly from graft donor cells, obtained 360 days after TCRalphabeta/CD19-depleted stem cell transplant. The J gene is TRBJ2-3, the V gene TRBV6-5; perhaps TRBD2 as D (5 bases). The TCR originated in a boy under two years old who had a stem cell transplant for SCID, so the T cells may come from the graft donor. The CDR3 reads CASSYSRDTDTQYF. The CDR3 DNA follows: TGTGCCAGCAGTTACTCGAGGGACACAGATACGCAGTATTTT.